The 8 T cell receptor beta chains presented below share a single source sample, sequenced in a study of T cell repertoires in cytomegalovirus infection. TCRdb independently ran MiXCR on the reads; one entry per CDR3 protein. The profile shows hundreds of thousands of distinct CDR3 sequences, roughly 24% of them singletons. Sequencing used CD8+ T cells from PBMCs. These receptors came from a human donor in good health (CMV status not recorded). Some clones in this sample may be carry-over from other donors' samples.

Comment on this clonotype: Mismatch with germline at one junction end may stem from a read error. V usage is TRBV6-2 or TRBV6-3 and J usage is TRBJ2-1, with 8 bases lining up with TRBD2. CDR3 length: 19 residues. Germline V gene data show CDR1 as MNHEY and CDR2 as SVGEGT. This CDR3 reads CTSSSAAGGPLSSYNEQFF. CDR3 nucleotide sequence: TGTACCAGCAGCTCCGCGGCGGGGGGTCCCCTTAGCTCCTACAATGAGCAGTTCTTC.

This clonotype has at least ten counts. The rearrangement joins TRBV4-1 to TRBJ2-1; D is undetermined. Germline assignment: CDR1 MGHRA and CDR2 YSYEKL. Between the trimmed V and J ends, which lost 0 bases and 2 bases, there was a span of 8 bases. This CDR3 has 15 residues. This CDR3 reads CASSQEFGTYNEQFF. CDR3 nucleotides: TGCGCCAGCAGCCAAGAGTTTGGCACCTACAATGAGCAGTTCTTC.

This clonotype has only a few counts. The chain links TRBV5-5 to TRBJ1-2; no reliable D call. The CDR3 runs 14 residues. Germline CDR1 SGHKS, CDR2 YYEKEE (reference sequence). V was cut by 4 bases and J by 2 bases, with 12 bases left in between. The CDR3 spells CASSQDSWNYGYTF. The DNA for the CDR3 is TGTGCCAGCAGCCAGGACTCCTGGAACTATGGCTACACCTTC. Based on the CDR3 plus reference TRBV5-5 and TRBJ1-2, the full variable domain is DAGVTQSPTHLIKTRGQQVTLRCSPISGHKSVSWYQQVLGQGPQFIFQYYEKEERGRGNFPDRFSARQFPNYSSELNVNALLLGDSALYLCASSQDSWNYGYTFGSGTRLTVV.

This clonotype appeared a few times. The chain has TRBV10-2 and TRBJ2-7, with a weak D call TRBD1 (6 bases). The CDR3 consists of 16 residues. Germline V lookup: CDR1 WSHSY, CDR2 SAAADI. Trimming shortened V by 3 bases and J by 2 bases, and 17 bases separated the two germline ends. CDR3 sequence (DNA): TGCGCCAGCAGTGATTCAGGGGCCTCTCTAGCCTACGAGCAGTACTTC. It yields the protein CASSDSGASLAYEQYF.

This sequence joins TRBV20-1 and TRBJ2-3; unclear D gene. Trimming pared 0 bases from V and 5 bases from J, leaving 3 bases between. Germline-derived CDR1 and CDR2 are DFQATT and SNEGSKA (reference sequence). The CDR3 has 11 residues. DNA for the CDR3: TGCAGTGCTAGAGACGGAGATACGCAGTATTTT. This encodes CSARDGDTQYF.

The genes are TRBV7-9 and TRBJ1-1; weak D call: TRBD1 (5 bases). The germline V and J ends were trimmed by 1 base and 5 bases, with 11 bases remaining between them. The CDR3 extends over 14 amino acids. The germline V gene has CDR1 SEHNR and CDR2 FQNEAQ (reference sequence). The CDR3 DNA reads TGTGCCAGCAGCTTAGGAGGTAAGGGGACTGAAGCTTTCTTT. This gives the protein CASSLGGKGTEAFF.

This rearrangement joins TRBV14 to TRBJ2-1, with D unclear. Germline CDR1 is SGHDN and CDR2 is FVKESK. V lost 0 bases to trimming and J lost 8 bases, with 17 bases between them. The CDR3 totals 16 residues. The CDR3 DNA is TGTGCCAGCAGCCAAGATTGGAGCCTTTTGGTGGATGAGCAGTTCTTC. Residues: CASSQDWSLLVDEQFF.

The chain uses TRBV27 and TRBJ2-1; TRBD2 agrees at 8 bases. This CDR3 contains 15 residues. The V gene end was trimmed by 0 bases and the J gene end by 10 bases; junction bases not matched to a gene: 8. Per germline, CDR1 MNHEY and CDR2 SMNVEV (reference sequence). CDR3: CASSLSGLGSYEQFF. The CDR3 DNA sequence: TGTGCCAGCAGTTTATCGGGACTAGGGTCATACGAGCAGTTCTTC.